This is a list of T cell receptor beta chains from one sample in a study of T-cell reconstitution after alpha-beta-depleted transplantation in children. TCRdb redid the calling of the PCR reads with MiXCR, one entry per CDR3 protein. The table shows 200,000 to 250,000 distinct CDR3 sequences, with about a tenth occurring only once. Sample: PBMCs from the stem cell graft donor, taken from the stem cell graft. These receptors all stem from a human donor who donated a stem cell graft to a child with acute lymphoblastic leukemia. Both conserved end residues are part of each CDR3. The D gene is left open where the match is weak. Expanded clones get a size class; other rows say once, few or many, or leave the size out.

clone size	J gene	V gene	D gene	CDR3 DNA	CDR3 protein
many	TRBJ1-4	TRBV27	-	TGTGCCAGCAGTCGTGGGACGGCTTCAACTAATGAAAAACTGTTTTTT	CASSRGTASTNEKLFF
few	TRBJ1-2	TRBV5-1	-	TGCGCCAGCAGCATAGGACAGAGCAATGGCTACACCTTC	CASSIGQSNGYTF
few	TRBJ1-1	TRBV5-1	TRBD1	TGCGCCAGCAGCTTGGTGGCAGGGGGCCCCTCGACTGAAGCTTTCTTT	CASSLVAGGPSTEAFF
few	TRBJ2-1	TRBV7-8	TRBD2	TGTGCCAGCAGCTTACGGACTAGCGGTCTTAGCTCCTACAATGAGCAGTTCTTC	CASSLRTSGLSSYNEQFF
-	TRBJ2-5	TRBV7-6	-	TGTGCCAGCAGCTTAGGCCGGGGCGGGGAGACCCAGTACTTC	CASSLGRGGETQYF
-	TRBJ2-3	TRBV19	-	TGTGCCAGTAACGTCAGGGGCGTATCAGATACGCAGTATTTT	CASNVRGVSDTQYF
few	TRBJ2-7	TRBV4-2	TRBD1	TGTGCCAGCAGCCAAGCCGGGACAGGGGGCCTCTACGAGCAGTACTTC	CASSQAGTGGLYEQYF
few	TRBJ1-1	TRBV7-9	-	TGTGCCAGCAGCTTGCCGGGTACTGGGAACACTGAAGCTTTCTTT	CASSLPGTGNTEAFF
few	TRBJ1-2	TRBV11-3	-	TGTGCCAGCAGCTTAGGGGCTTCGGACGGCTACACCTTC	CASSLGASDGYTF
-	TRBJ2-7	TRBV20-1	-	TGCAGTGCTGGCCTCTCGGGGGCTGGATCCTACGAGCAGTACTTC	CSAGLSGAGSYEQYF
few	TRBJ1-6	TRBV4-3	TRBD1	TGCGCCAGCAGCCAAGAAATTCAGGGGGGTAATTCACCCCTCCACTTT	CASSQEIQGGNSPLHF
-	TRBJ2-1	TRBV7-9	-	TGTGCCAGCAGGGCATCCTACAATGAGCAGTTCTTC	CASRASYNEQFF
many	TRBJ2-3	TRBV4-2	TRBD2	TGTGCCAGCAGCCAAGATCTAGCGGGGGGCACAGATACGCAGTATTTT	CASSQDLAGGTDTQYF
few	TRBJ1-3	TRBV7-9	-	TGTGCCAGCAGCTTAGGACTAAGAAACACCATATATTTT	CASSLGLRNTIYF
few	TRBJ2-7	TRBV20-1	-	TGCAGTGCTAGAGATCGTCGGCAGATCTCCTACGAGCAGTACTTC	CSARDRRQISYEQYF